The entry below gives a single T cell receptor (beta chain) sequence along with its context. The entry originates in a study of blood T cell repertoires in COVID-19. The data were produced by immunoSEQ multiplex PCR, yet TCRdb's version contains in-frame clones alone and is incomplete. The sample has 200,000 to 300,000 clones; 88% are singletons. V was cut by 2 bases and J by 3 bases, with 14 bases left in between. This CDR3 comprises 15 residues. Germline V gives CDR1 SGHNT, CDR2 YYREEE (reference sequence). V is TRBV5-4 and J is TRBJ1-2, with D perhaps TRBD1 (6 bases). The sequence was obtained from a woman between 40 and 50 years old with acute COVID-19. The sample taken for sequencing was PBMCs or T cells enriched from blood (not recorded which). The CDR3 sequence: CASSFDQGTYYGYTF. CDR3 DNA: TGTGCCAGCAGCTTCGATCAGGGGACGTACTATGGCTACACCTTC.